The clone carrying this T cell receptor beta chain was observed a handful of times. Its antigen is still unknown. The data derive from a study of T-cell memory formation after mild COVID-19. Study results and caveats: Mostly located in CM and EM were contracting CD4+ clones, with contracting CD8+ clones located in EMRA.

Germline V gives CDR1 SGHVS, CDR2 FNYEAQ. V dropped 1 base and J dropped 1; count of bases not matched to a gene: 5. The CDR3 is 18 residues long. 5'RACE, which relied on constant-segment primers, yielded TCR alpha and TCR beta cDNA libraries carrying sample barcodes and UMIs. In TCRdb, the 5' RACE reads were re-called with MiXCR into one record per CDR3 protein. The repertoire consists of 550,000 to 600,000 distinct CDR3 sequences, with less than 25% occurring once and the leading ten covering about 8.7%. Sequencing used PBMCs or a T cell subset sorted from them (not recorded which). The V and J genes are TRBV7-6 and TRBJ2-3, with 13 nucleotides matching TRBD2. This clonotype originated in an adult woman who had mild COVID-19 (a few samples of this study predate the infection). Cell type and time point are not known. CDR3 loop: CASSLGLAGGLRTDTQYF. The CDR3 DNA reads as TGTGCCAGCAGCTTAGGACTAGCGGGGGGCCTACGCACAGATACGCAGTATTTT.